This is a list of T cell receptor beta chains from one sample in a study of PD-1 blockade in mismatch repair-deficient tumors. This table comes from immunoSEQ multiplex PCR, and its TCRdb copy is limited to in-frame clones, with some not included. The repertoire holds roughly 70,000 clones, with 70% to 85% as singletons. Sequencing used peripheral blood, obtained 2 weeks after starting pembrolizumab. Every receptor here comes from an adult with mismatch repair-deficient cancer. CDR3s include the opening cysteine and the closing phenylalanine or tryptophan. Each record gives: CDR3 length, clone size, J gene, V gene, D gene, CDR3 DNA, CDR3 protein. D genes are given only for firm matches. Clone size is given for some rows only: seen once, a few or many times, or a class if the clone is expanded.

>12|few|TRBJ2-2|TRBV7-2|-
TGTGCCAGCCGGGAGAACACCGGGGAGCTGTTTTTT
CASRENTGELFF
>15|-|TRBJ2-2|TRBV6-5|-
TGTGCCAGCAGTTACGATGGGGGATCGGCCGGGGAGCTGTTTTTT
CASSYDGGSAGELFF
>16|few|TRBJ2-1|TRBV7-9|TRBD2
TGTGCCAGCAGCTCTCCGGGACTAGCGGGAGGCAATGAGCAGTTCTTC
CASSSPGLAGGNEQFF
>11|-|TRBJ1-1|TRBV20-1|-
TGCAGTCTCAGGCGGAAGACTGAAGCTTTCTTT
CSLRRKTEAFF
>15|-|TRBJ2-2|TRBV11-1|-
TGTGCCAGCAGCCCACTAGGGTTGGACTCCGGGGAGCTGTTTTTT
CASSPLGLDSGELFF
>14|-|TRBJ2-3|TRBV19|-
TGTGCCAGTAGTGCGAGGGCAGAGGCAGATACGCAGTATTTT
CASSARAEADTQYF
>15|few|TRBJ2-5|TRBV15|-
TGTGCCACCAGCAGAGATAAAGGCAGCCAAGAGACCCAGTACTTC
CATSRDKGSQETQYF
>15|-|TRBJ1-2|TRBV7-2|TRBD1
TGTGCCAGCAGCTCTTATGGACAGGGGTTATATGGCTACACCTTC
CASSSYGQGLYGYTF
>15|-|TRBJ2-7|TRBV4-2|-
TGTGCCAGCAGTCCCTTGGGGGATAGCTCCTACGAGCAGTACTTC
CASSPLGDSSYEQYF
>15|-|TRBJ2-3|TRBV7-9|TRBD2
TGTGCCAGCAGCTCTACTAGCGGAGGCACAGATACGCAGTATTTT
CASSSTSGGTDTQYF
>16|-|TRBJ2-2|TRBV9|TRBD1
TGTGCCAGCAGCGGAAAGGGACAGGAAAACACCGGGGAGCTGTTTTTT
CASSGKGQENTGELFF
>16|once|TRBJ1-1|TRBV19|-
TGTGCCAGTAGTCCTTCAGCGGTGTTTGCCAACACTGAAGCTTTCTTT
CASSPSAVFANTEAFF
>13|-|TRBJ2-1|TRBV11-3|-
TGTGCCAGCAGCTTGTTCAGGGGGGATGAGCAGTTCTTC
CASSLFRGDEQFF
>15|-|TRBJ2-2|TRBV29-1|-
TGCAGCGCCCGAAAGACGAGTAGGGAGGCCGGGGAGCTGTTTTTT
CSARKTSREAGELFF
>13|-|TRBJ2-1|TRBV19|-
TGTGCCAGTAGTTTGCGAGACTTCAATGAGCAGTTCTTC
CASSLRDFNEQFF
>14|-|TRBJ1-1|TRBV12-5|-
TGTGCTAGTGGTTTACCAGGGTTGCCCACTGAAGCTTTCTTT
CASGLPGLPTEAFF
>16|-|TRBJ2-1|TRBV21-1|-
TGTGCCAGCAGCAAACCGGGACTAGCGGGAGTACGGGAGCAGTTCTTC
CASSKPGLAGVREQFF
>14|-|TRBJ1-1|TRBV14|-
TGTGCCAGCAGCCTTACCCCCCGGGACACTGAAGCTTTCTTT
CASSLTPRDTEAFF
>16|-|TRBJ2-3|TRBV5-8|TRBD1
TGTGCCAGCAGCTTGGCCTCCAACAGGGGAACAGATACGCAGTATTTT
CASSLASNRGTDTQYF
>14|-|TRBJ2-3|TRBV9|-
TGTGCCAGCAGCGAGCGTAACAGGGAAGATACGCAGTATTTT
CASSERNREDTQYF
>15|-|TRBJ2-2|TRBV29-1|TRBD1
TGCAGCGCAGGACAGGTACCCTTGGGTACCGGGGAGCTGTTTTTT
CSAGQVPLGTGELFF
>15|-|TRBJ2-4|TRBV19|-
TGTGCCAGTAGTAAACTAGAGGCGGCCAAAAACATTCAGTACTTC
CASSKLEAAKNIQYF
>17|-|TRBJ2-2|TRBV7-6|TRBD1
TGTGCCAGCAGCTCCGCCGGGGGGACAGGGAAGGTCGGGGAGCTGTTTTTT
CASSSAGGTGKVGELFF
>14|few|TRBJ2-7|TRBV27|TRBD2
TGTGCCAGCAGTTGGGGCGGGAGGGAATCCGAGCAGTACTTC
CASSWGGRESEQYF
>15|-|TRBJ1-2|TRBV9|TRBD1
TGTGCCAGCAGCGTAGGAGACAGGGCGGGCTATGGCTACACCTTC
CASSVGDRAGYGYTF
>15|-|TRBJ2-3|TRBV14|TRBD1
TGTGCCAGCAGCCAAGGGACAGGGGAGGCTGGTACGCAGTATTTT
CASSQGTGEAGTQYF
>14|few|TRBJ2-6|TRBV6-1|-
TGTGCCAGCACTGGGGGATCCGGGGCCAACGTCCTGACTTTC
CASTGGSGANVLTF
>15|-|TRBJ1-2|TRBV5-6|-
TGTGCCAGCAGCTTCGCCCAAGCAGCTAACTATGGCTACACCTTC
CASSFAQAANYGYTF
>15|-|TRBJ2-1|TRBV13|TRBD2
TGTGCCAGCAGCCTCTTTAGCGGGGTCCACAATGAGCAGTTCTTC
CASSLFSGVHNEQFF
>20|-|TRBJ2-3|TRBV4-1|TRBD2
TGCGCCAGCAGCCAAGAAGGGCTCCCCCCGGCAGCGGGAGTGGCAGATACGCAGTATTTT
CASSQEGLPPAAGVADTQYF
>14|-|TRBJ1-4|TRBV29-1|TRBD1
TGCAGCGTTGCAAGTACAGGGGGTAGTGAAAAACTGTTTTTT
CSVASTGGSEKLFF
>15|-|TRBJ2-7|TRBV6-6|TRBD1
TGTGCCAGCAGTATTATGGGACAGGGGGTTGGCGAGCAGTACTTC
CASSIMGQGVGEQYF
>13|-|TRBJ2-7|TRBV4-1|-
TGCGCCAGCAGCCAGACTATCTCCTACGAGCAGTACTTC
CASSQTISYEQYF
>15|-|TRBJ1-5|TRBV7-6|TRBD1
TGTGCCAGCAGCCTTGTGGCAGGGGGAGTTCAGCCCCAGCATTTT
CASSLVAGGVQPQHF
>15|-|TRBJ1-1|TRBV7-9|-
TGTGCCAGCAGCTCCACCGGGACGGTGAACACTGAAGCTTTCTTT
CASSSTGTVNTEAFF
>15|-|TRBJ1-5|TRBV7-8|-
TGTGCCAGCAGCTTAGCGGGGCAGGGGAATCAGCCCCAGCATTTT
CASSLAGQGNQPQHF
>14|-|TRBJ2-7|TRBV6-5|TRBD2
TGTGCCAGCAGTCTAGCGGGCGCATCCTACGAGCAGTACTTC
CASSLAGASYEQYF
>13|few|TRBJ1-1|TRBV9|-
TGTGCCAGCAGCCCAGGGTTGGGCACTGAAGCTTTCTTT
CASSPGLGTEAFF
>17|-|TRBJ2-2|TRBV10-3|-
TGTGCCATCAGCGGTAATAGCAGAACCGCGAACACCGGGGAGCTGTTTTTT
CAISGNSRTANTGELFF
>15|-|TRBJ1-2|TRBV15|-
TGTGCCACCAGCAGAGCTGAAACAGGGTCGGCTGGCTACACCTTC
CATSRAETGSAGYTF
>11|-|TRBJ2-1|TRBV2|-
TGTGCCAGCAGGCTAGCCGACGCTCAGTTCTTC
CASRLADAQFF
>17|-|TRBJ2-1|TRBV7-3|TRBD2
TGTGCCAGCAGCTTATGGGCTAGCGGGAACCCCTACAATGAGCAGTTCTTC
CASSLWASGNPYNEQFF
>16|few|TRBJ2-5|TRBV21-1|-
TGTGCCAGCAGCAAAGATTCCCGGGGGCTTAGGGAGACCCAGTACTTC
CASSKDSRGLRETQYF
>14|-|TRBJ2-1|TRBV14|-
TGTGCCAGCAGCCAAAGTCCATTGATCGGGAGTCAGTTCTTC
CASSQSPLIGSQFF
>14|-|TRBJ2-7|TRBV6-5|TRBD2
TGTGCCAGCAGACTCTCTAGCGGGAGGGATGCGCAGTACTTC
CASRLSSGRDAQYF
>11|-|TRBJ1-3|TRBV5-1|-
TGCGCCAGCAGCTTGTGCCAGGTCTTTCGTTTT
CASSLCQVFRF
>16|-|TRBJ2-3|TRBV4-1|TRBD2
TGCGCCAGCAGCCAACGGAGCGGGAGTGGGACAGATACGCAGTATTTT
CASSQRSGSGTDTQYF
>17|once|TRBJ2-1|TRBV30|-
TGTGCCTGGAGTGACTCAGGGGACCCACTAAAGTCTGGTGAGCAGTTCTTC
CAWSDSGDPLKSGEQFF
>14|-|TRBJ2-1|TRBV5-1|-
TGCGCCAGCAGCTTGGAACTAATGACTAATGAGCAGTTCTTC
CASSLELMTNEQFF
>15|-|TRBJ2-7|TRBV27|TRBD2
TGTGCCAGCAGTTCACTGCTAGCGGGAGTCTACGAGCAGTACTTC
CASSSLLAGVYEQYF